The clone carrying this T cell receptor (beta chain) was found many times. Its specificity is not known. The iRepertoire nested amplicon-rescue multiplex PCR amplified TCR alpha and beta CDR3s from RNA. Input was 100-400 ng of tissue mRNA or PBMC total RNA. TCRdb passed the multiplex PCR reads through MiXCR, listing each CDR3 protein once. The table records 90,000 to 100,000 distinct CDR3 sequences, roughly 39% of them present only once. These data originate in a study of glioma-infiltrating T cells. Findings of the study overall: Tissue and blood shared very few CDR3 sequences. Gliomas, especially low-grade, showed above-expected tissue-blood divergence; non-neoplastic patients showed below.

Trimming took 0 bases from V and 2 from J, leaving 4 bases between them. Germline V gene data show CDR1 as SGHTA and CDR2 as FQGTGA. The CDR3 runs to 13 residues. This chain uses TRBV7-3 with TRBJ2-5; D is ambiguous. Specimen: glioma tissue, nonneoplastic brain tissue, or PBMCs (not recorded which). This TCR was sampled from a human donor with low-grade glioma or glioblastoma, undergoing nonglioma brain surgery, or in good health (not recorded which). The chain's CDR3 is CASSLTVQETQYF. As DNA, the CDR3 is TGTGCCAGCAGCTTAACAGTTCAAGAGACCCAGTACTTC.